The clone carrying this T cell receptor (beta chain) was counted a single time. Per germline, CDR1 SGHNT and CDR2 YYREEE (reference sequence). The CDR3 length is 16 residues. The V end lost 4 bases, the J end lost 2 bases, and 19 bases lay between the germline ends. These data belong to a study of cytotoxic CD8 clonotypes in ibrutinib-treated CLL. Study-level background: The taking of response samples occurred after a median about eleven months of treatment, with a range of 6 to 36.

TCRdb keeps only in-frame clones here, not all; method: immunoSEQ multiplex PCR. The sample yields around 160,000 clones, over 75% seen once. The chain couples TRBV5-4 to TRBJ2-7; no reliable D call. The sequencing used PBMCs, collected at disease progression, from a patient treated with ibrutinib. This TCR was sampled from a human donor with chronic lymphocytic leukemia. In DNA form, the CDR3 reads TGTGCCAGCAGCCCCGTCCCGGAACGACCGGCCTACGAGCAGTACTTC. Protein product: CASSPVPERPAYEQYF.